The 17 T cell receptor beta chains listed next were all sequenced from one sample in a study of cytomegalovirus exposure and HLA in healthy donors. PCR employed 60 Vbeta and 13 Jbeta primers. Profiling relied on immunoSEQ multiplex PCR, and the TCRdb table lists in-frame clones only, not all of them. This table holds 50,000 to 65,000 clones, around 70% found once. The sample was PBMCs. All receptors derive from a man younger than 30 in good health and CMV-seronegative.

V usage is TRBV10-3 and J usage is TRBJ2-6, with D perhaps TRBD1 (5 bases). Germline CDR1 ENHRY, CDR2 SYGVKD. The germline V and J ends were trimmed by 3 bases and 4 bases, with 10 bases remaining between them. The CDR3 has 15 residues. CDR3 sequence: CAISEGVQGANVLTF. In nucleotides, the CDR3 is TGTGCCATCAGTGAAGGGGTTCAGGGGGCCAACGTCCTGACTTTC.

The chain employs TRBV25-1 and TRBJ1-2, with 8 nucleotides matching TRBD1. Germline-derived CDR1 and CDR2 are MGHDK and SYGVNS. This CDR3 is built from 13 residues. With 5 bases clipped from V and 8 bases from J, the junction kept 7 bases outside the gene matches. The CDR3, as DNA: TGTGCCAGCAGTACCCGGACAGGGACAGGCTACACCTTC. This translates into CASSTRTGTGYTF.

In DNA form, the CDR3 reads TGTGCCAGCAGCGGGAGTAACTATGGCTACACCTTC. Encoded protein: CASSGSNYGYTF. The genes are TRBV7-2 and TRBJ1-2; D remains ambiguous. V lost 5 bases and J 1 base, leaving 5 bases between the germline ends. In germline, CDR1 is SGHTA, CDR2 FQGNSA. This CDR3 spans 12 amino acids. The full variable domain, completed using reference TRBV7-2 and TRBJ1-2, is GAGVSQSPSNKVTEKGKDVELRCDPISGHTALYWYRQSLGQGLEFLIYFQGNSAPDKSGLPSDRFSAERTGGSVSTLTIQRTQQEDSAVYLCASSGSNYGYTFGSGTRLTVV.

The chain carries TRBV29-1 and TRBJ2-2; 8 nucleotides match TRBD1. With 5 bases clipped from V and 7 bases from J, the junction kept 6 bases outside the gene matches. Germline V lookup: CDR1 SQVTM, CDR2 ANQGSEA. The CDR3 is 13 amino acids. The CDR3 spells CSVRDRTVGELFF. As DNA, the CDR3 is TGCAGCGTTCGGGACAGGACCGTCGGGGAGCTGTTTTTT.

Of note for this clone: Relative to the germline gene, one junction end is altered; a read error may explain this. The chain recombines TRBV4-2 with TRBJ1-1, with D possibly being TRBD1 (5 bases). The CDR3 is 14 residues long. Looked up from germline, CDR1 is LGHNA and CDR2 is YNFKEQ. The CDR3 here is CASRQGGGVTEAFF. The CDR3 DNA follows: TGTGCCAGCAGACAAGGCGGGGGGGTTACTGAAGCTTTCTTT.

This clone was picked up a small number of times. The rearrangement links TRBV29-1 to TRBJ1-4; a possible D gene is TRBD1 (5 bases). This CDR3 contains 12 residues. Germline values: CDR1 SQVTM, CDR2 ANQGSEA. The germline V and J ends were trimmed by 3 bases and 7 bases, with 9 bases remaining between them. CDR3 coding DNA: TGCAGCGTTGACCGGGGGGGTGAAAAACTGTTTTTT. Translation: CSVDRGGEKLFF.

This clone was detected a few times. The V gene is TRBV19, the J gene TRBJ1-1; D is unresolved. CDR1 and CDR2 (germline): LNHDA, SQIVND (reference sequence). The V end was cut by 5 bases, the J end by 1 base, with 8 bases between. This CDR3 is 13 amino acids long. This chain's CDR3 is CASSPLGNTEAFF. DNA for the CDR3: TGTGCCAGTAGTCCTCTAGGGAACACTGAAGCTTTCTTT.

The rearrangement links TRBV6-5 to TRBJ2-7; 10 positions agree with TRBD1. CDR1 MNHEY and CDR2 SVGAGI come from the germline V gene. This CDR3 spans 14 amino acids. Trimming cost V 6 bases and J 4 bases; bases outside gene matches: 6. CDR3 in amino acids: CASRTDRGYYEQYF. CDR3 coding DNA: TGTGCCAGCAGAACGGACAGGGGGTATTACGAGCAGTACTTC.

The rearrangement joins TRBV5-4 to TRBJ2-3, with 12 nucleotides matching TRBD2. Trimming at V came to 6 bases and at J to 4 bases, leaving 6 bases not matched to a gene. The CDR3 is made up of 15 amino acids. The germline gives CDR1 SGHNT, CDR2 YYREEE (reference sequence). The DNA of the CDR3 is TGTGCCAGCACGATGACTAGCGGGAGTGCAGATACGCAGTATTTT. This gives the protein CASTMTSGSADTQYF.

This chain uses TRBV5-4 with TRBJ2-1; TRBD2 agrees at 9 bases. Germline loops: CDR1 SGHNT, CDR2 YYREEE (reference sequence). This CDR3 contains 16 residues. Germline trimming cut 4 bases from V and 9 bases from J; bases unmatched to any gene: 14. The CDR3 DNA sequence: TGTGCCAGCAGCGGACCGGGACTAGCAACCTCCACTGAGCAGTTCTTC. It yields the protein CASSGPGLATSTEQFF.

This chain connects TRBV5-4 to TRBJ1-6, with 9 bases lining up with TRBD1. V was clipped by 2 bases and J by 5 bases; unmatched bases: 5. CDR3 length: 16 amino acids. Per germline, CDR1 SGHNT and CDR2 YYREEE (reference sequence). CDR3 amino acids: CASSLDRGANNSPLHF. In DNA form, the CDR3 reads TGTGCCAGCAGCTTAGACAGGGGGGCCAATAATTCACCCCTCCACTTT.

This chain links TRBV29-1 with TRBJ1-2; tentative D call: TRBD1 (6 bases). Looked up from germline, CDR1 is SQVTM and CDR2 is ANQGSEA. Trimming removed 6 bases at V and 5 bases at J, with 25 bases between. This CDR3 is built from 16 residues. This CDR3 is CSVATMDRTIWYGYTF. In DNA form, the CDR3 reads TGCAGCGTGGCGACCATGGACAGAACTATTTGGTATGGCTACACCTTC.

The CDR3 nucleotides are TGTGCCAGCAGTTCGGCAGGGGGCGTTTTTAATGGCTACACCTTC. Translated, it gives CASSSAGGVFNGYTF. J is TRBJ1-2 and V is TRBV28; 8 nucleotides agree with TRBD1. The CDR3 is 15 residues long. Losses at the gene ends were 4 bases for V and 6 bases for J; bases not matched to a gene: 10. Germline-derived CDR1 and CDR2 are MDHEN and SYDVKM.

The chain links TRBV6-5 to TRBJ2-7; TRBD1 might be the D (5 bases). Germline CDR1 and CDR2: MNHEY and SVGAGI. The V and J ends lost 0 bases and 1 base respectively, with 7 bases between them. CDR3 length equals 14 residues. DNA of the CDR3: TGTGCCAGCAGTTACTCGAAGGGGTCCTACGAGCAGTACTTC. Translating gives CASSYSKGSYEQYF.

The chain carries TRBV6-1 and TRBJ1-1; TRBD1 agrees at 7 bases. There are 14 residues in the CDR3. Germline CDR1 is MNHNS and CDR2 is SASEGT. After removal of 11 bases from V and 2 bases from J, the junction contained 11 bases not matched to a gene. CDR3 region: CAGKRRDRNTEAFF. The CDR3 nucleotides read TGTGCCGGAAAGAGAAGGGACAGAAACACTGAAGCTTTCTTT.

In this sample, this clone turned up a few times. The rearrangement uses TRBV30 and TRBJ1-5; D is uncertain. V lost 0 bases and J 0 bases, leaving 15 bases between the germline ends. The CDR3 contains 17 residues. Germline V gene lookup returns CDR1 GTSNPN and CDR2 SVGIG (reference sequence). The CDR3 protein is CAWSVTRHQFSNQPQHF. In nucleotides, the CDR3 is TGTGCCTGGAGTGTGACGAGACACCAATTTAGCAATCAGCCCCAGCATTTT.

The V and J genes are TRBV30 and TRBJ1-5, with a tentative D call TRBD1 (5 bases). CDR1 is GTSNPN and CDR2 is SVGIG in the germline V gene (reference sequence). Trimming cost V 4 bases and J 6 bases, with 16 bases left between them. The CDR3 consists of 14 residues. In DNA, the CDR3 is TGTGCCTGGACCCCTGGGGGAGGTAGTCAGCCCCAGCATTTT. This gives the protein CAWTPGGGSQPQHF.